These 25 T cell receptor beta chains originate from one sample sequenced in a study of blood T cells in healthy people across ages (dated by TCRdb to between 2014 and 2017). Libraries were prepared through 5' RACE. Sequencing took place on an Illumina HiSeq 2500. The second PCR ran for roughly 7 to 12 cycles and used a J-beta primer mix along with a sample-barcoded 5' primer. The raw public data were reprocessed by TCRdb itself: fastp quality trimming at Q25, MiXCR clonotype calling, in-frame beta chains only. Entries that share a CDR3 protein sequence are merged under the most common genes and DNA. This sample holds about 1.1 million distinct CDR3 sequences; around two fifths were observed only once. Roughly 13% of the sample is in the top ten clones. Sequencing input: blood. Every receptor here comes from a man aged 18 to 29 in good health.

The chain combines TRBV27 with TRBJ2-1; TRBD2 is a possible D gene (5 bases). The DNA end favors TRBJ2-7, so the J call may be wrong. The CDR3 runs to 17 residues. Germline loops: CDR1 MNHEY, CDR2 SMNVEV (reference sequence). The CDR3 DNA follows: TGTGCCAGCAGTACCTCCGAGGGCCGAGGGTCCTACAATGAGCAGTACTTC. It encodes CASSTSEGRGSYNEQYF.

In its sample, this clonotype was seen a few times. The CDR3 loop reads CASSRLAGAGNEQFF. CDR3 nucleotide sequence: TGCGCCAGCAGCCGACTAGCGGGGGCGGGCAATGAGCAGTTCTTC. This chain connects TRBV4-1 to TRBJ2-1; 12 nucleotides line up with TRBD2. Per germline, CDR1 MGHRA and CDR2 YSYEKL. CDR3 size: 15 residues. V trimming: 4 bases; J trimming: 6 bases; junction bases outside the gene matches: 4.

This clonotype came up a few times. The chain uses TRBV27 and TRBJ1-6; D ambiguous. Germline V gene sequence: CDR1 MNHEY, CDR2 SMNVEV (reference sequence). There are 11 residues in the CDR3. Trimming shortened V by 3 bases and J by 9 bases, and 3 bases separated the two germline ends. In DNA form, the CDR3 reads TGTGCCAGCAGTTTGAGTTCACCCCTCCACTTT. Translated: CASSLSSPLHF.

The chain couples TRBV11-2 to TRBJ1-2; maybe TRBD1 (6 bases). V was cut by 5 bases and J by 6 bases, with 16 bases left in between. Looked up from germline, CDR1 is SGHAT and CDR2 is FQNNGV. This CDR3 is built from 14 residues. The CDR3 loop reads CASSVQQGSNGYTF. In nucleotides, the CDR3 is TGTGCCAGCAGCGTACAGCAGGGGAGCAATGGCTACACCTTC.

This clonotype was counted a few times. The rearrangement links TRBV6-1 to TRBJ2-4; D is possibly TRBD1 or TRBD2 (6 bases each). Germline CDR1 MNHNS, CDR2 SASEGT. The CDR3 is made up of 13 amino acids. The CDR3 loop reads CAEGTPEGNIQYF. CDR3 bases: TGTGCGGAGGGGACACCCGAGGGGAACATTCAGTACTTC.

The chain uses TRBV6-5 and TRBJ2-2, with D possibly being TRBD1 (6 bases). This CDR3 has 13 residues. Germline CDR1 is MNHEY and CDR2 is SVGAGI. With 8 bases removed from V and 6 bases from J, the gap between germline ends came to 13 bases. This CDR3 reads CASGYWGPGELFF. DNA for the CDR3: TGTGCCAGCGGCTATTGGGGGCCCGGGGAGCTGTTTTTT.

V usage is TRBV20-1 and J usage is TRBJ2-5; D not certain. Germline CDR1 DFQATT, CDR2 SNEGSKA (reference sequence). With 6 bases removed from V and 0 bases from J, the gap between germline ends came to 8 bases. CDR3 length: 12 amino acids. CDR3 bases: TGCAGTGCCCCTCCGAACCAAGAGACCCAGTACTTC. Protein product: CSAPPNQETQYF.

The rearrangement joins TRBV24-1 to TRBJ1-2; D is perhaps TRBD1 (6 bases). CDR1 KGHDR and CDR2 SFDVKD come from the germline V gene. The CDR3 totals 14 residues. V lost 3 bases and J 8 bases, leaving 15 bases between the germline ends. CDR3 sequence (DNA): TGTGCCACCAGTGATCTGATGGGACAATCGGGCTACACCTTC. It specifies CATSDLMGQSGYTF.

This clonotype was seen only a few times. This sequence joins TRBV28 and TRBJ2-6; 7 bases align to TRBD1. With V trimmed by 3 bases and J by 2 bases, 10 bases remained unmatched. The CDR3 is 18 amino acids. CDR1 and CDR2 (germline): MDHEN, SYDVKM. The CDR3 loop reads CASSLSGQSRAGANVLTF. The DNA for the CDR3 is TGTGCCAGCAGTTTGTCGGGACAGAGTAGGGCTGGGGCCAACGTCCTGACTTTC.

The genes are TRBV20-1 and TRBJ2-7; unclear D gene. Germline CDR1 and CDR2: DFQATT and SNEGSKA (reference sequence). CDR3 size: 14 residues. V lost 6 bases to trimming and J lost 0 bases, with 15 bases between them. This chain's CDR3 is CSAASSESSYEQYF. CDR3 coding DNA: TGCAGTGCCGCATCCAGTGAGTCCTCCTACGAGCAGTACTTC.

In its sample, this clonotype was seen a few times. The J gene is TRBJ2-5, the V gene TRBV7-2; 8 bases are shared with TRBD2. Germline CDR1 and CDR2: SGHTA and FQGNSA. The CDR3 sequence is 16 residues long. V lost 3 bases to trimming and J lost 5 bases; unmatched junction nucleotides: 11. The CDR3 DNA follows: TGTGCCAGCAGCTTTATGGGGGGACTAGGCGGGGAGACCCAGTACTTC. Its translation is CASSFMGGLGGETQYF.

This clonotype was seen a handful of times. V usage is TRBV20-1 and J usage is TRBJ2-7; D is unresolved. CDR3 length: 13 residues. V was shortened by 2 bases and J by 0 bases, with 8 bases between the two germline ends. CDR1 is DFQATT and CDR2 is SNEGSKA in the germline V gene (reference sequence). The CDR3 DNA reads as TGCAGTGCTAGATATCCCAGCTCCTACGAGCAGTACTTC. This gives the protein CSARYPSSYEQYF.

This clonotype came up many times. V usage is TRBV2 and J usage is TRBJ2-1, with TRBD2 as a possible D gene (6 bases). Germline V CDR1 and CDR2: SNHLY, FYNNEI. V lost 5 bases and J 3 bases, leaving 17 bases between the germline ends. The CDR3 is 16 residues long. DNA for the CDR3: TGTGCCAGCAGTACCCCTCTCGCGGGAATCTACAATGAGCAGTTCTTC. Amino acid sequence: CASSTPLAGIYNEQFF.

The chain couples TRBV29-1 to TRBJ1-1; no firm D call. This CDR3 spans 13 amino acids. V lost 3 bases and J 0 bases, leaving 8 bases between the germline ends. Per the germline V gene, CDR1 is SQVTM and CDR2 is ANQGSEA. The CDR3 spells CSVEPVLNTEAFF. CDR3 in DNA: TGCAGCGTTGAGCCGGTACTGAACACTGAAGCTTTCTTT.

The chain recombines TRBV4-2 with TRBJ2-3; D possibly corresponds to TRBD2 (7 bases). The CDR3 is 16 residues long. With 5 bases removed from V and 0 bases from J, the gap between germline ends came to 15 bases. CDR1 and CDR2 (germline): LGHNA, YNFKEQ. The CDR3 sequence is CASSKGGVSSTDTQYF. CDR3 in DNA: TGTGCCAGCAGCAAAGGGGGGGTCTCTAGCACAGATACGCAGTATTTT.

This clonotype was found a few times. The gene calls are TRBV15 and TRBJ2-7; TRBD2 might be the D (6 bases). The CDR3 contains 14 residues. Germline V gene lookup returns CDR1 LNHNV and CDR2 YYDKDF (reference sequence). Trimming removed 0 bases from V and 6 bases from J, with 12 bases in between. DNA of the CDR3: TGTGCCACCAGCAGAGACAAGGGAGGTTTCGAGCAGTACTTC. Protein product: CATSRDKGGFEQYF.

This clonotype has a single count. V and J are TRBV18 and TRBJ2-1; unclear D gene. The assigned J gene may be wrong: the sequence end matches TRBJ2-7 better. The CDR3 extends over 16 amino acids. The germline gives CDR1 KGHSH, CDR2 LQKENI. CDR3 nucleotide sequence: TGTGCCAGCTCACCACCGGACGGTCCGACTTACAATGAGCAGTACTTC. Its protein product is CASSPPDGPTYNEQYF.

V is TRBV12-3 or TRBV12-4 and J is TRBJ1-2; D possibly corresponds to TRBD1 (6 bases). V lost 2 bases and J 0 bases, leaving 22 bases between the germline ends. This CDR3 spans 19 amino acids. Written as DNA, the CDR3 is TGTGCCAGCAGTTTATCGGGCAGGGGCCTACTGTCTCCTAACTATGGCTACACCTTC. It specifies CASSLSGRGLLSPNYGYTF.

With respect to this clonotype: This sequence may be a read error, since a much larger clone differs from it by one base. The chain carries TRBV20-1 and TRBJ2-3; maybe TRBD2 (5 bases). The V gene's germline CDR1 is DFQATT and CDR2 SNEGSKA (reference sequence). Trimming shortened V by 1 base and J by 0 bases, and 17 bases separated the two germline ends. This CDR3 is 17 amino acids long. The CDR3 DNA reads TGCAGTGCTAGAGGTCAAGTGACGCGGGTCAGCACAGATACGCAGTATTTT. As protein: CSARGQVTRVSTDTQYF.

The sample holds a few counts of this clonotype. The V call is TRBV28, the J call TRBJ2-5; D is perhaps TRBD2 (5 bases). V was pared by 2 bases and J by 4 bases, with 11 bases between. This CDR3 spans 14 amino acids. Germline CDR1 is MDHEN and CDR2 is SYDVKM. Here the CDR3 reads CASSLGGTSETQYF. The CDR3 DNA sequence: TGTGCCAGCAGTTTAGGAGGCACCTCAGAGACCCAGTACTTC.

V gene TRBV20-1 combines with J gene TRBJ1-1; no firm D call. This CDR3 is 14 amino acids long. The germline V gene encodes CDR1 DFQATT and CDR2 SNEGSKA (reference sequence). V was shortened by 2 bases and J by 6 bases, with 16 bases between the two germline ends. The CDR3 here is CSARSRRVYAEAFF. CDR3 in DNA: TGCAGTGCTAGATCCAGGCGGGTCTATGCTGAAGCTTTCTTT.

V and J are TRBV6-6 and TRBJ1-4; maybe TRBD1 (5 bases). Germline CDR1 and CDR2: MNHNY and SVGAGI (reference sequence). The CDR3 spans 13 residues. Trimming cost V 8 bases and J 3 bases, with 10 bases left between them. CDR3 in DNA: TGTGCCAGCCAGGGAGGATCTAATGAAAAACTGTTTTTT. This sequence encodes CASQGGSNEKLFF.

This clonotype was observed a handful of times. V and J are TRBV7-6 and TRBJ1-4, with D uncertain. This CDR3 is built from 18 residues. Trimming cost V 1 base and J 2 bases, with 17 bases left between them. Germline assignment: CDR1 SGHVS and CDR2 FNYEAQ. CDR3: CASSLVHESGATNEKLFF. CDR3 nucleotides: TGTGCCAGCAGCTTAGTTCACGAATCCGGAGCGACTAATGAAAAACTGTTTTTT.

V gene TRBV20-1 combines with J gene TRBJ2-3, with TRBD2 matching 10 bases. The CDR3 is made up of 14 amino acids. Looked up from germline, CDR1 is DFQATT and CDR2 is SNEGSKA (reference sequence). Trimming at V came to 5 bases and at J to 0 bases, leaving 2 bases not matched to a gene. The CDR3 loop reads CSAPSGGSTDTQYF. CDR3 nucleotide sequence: TGCAGTGCTCCTAGCGGGGGTAGCACAGATACGCAGTATTTT.

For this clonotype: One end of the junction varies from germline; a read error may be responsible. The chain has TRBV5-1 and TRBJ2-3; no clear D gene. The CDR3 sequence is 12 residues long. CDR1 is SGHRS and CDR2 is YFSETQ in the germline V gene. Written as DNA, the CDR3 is TGTGCCAGCAGCTTAGTCCTAGATACGCAGTATTTT. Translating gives CASSLVLDTQYF. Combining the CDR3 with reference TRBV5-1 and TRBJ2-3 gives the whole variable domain KAGVTQTPRYLIKTRGQQVTLSCSPISGHRSVSWYQQTPGQGLQFLFEYFSETQRNKGNFPGRFSGRQFSNSRSEMNVSTLELGDSALYLCASSLVLDTQYFGPGTRLTVL.